Sequencing of this TCR beta chain was carried out in a study of CD8 T cells in Susac syndrome. General study points: In total CD8+ repertoires, sixteen Susac-specific public clones were found, and CD8+ TEMRA repertoires had about five. Among active patients and in TEMRA cells, CD8+ clonal expansion in Susac reached its peak.

The CDR3 spans 12 residues. The V gene's germline CDR1 is SGDLS and CDR2 YYNGEE. V was cut by 3 bases and J by 4 bases, with 7 bases left in between. A quantity of about 0.5 to 1 ug RNA underwent reverse transcription using random hexamers. Across 54 Vbeta and 13 Jbeta, immunoSEQ multiplex PCR amplified TCR beta CDR3. TCRdb passed the immunoSEQ multiplex PCR reads through MiXCR, listing each CDR3 protein once. The sample includes 100,000 to 150,000 distinct CDR3 sequences, about 93% of them seen just once. CD8+ and CD4+ T cells taken from blood had their TCR beta sequenced. Regarding this clonotype: As yet, its antigen is unknown.

This clonotype was sampled from a human donor with Susac syndrome. The chain carries TRBV9 and TRBJ1-2, with unresolved D. Sequencing input: CD8+ T cells from PBMCs. The CDR3 reads CASSDNGYGYTF. CDR3 DNA: TGTGCCAGCAGCGATAACGGCTATGGCTACACCTTC. Supplemented by reference TRBV9 and TRBJ1-2, the full variable domain reads DSGVTQTPKHLITATGQRVTLRCSPRSGDLSVYWYQQSLDQGLQFLIQYYNGEERAKGNILERFSAQQFPDLHSELNLSSLELGDSALYFCASSDNGYGYTFGSGTRLTVV.